Below, 7 T cell receptor beta chains from the same sample are listed, as sequenced in a study of blood T cell repertoires in COVID-19. Here immunoSEQ multiplex PCR was the method, and the copy in TCRdb shows in-frame clones only, minus some. The repertoire includes 220,000 or so clones, roughly four fifths of them detected once, and roughly 2.4% sits in the top ten. Input material: peripheral blood. These receptors all come from an older woman with acute or convalescent COVID-19.

The chain carries TRBV5-1 and TRBJ2-3; 10 bases are a match to TRBD1. The CDR3 runs to 16 residues. From germline, CDR1 is SGHRS and CDR2 YFSETQ. With 0 bases clipped from V and 2 bases from J, the junction kept 3 bases outside the gene matches. The CDR3, as DNA: TGCGCCAGCAGCTTGGGACAGGGGGCGTCCACAGATACGCAGTATTTT. Amino acids: CASSLGQGASTDTQYF.

The chain employs TRBV7-9 and TRBJ1-2, with 9 bases that match TRBD1. V dropped 0 bases and J dropped 5; count of bases not matched to a gene: 7. The CDR3 length is 16 residues. In germline, CDR1 is SEHNR, CDR2 FQNEAQ (reference sequence). CDR3 sequence (DNA): TGTGCCAGCAGCTTAGCCCTCGACAGGGGGGAGTATGGCTACACCTTC. This translates into CASSLALDRGEYGYTF.

This chain uses TRBV7-2 with TRBJ2-2, with 10 bases that match TRBD2. Per germline, CDR1 SGHTA and CDR2 FQGNSA. V lost 1 base, J lost 6 bases, and 5 bases stayed unmatched. The CDR3 covers 16 residues. CDR3 protein: CASSLEASGGAGELFF. DNA for the CDR3: TGTGCCAGCAGCTTAGAGGCGAGCGGGGGGGCCGGGGAGCTGTTTTTT.

The V call is TRBV7-9, the J call TRBJ2-3; 13 bases are a match to TRBD2. Germline V gene lookup returns CDR1 SEHNR and CDR2 FQNEAQ (reference sequence). The junction had 18 bases not matched to a gene; V was cut back by 5 bases and J by 10 bases. There are 18 residues in the CDR3. The CDR3 DNA follows: TGTGCCAGCAGCCTGGAAGGACTAGCGGGGGCGACGAGAGAATCGCAGTATTTT. Amino acids: CASSLEGLAGATRESQYF.

This chain uses TRBV2 with TRBJ1-6; 8 positions agree with TRBD1. J was trimmed by 5 bases and V by 1 base; bases with no gene match: 10. The germline gives CDR1 SNHLY, CDR2 FYNNEI. CDR3 length: 18 residues. For the CDR3, the DNA is TGTGCCAGCAGTGAAGACCGACCAGGGGGCTGGGATAATTCACCCCTCCACTTT. Its protein product is CASSEDRPGGWDNSPLHF.

For the CDR3, the DNA is TGTGCCAGCAGTTTGGACAAGGGCTATGGCTACACCTTC. Protein sequence: CASSLDKGYGYTF. The chain combines TRBV2 with TRBJ1-2; D is perhaps TRBD1 (5 bases). Trimming shortened V by 5 bases and J by 4 bases, and 11 bases separated the two germline ends. CDR3 length: 13 residues. CDR1 is SNHLY and CDR2 is FYNNEI in the germline V gene.

The gene calls are TRBV7-9 and TRBJ1-2, with D hard to call. CDR3 length: 15 residues. CDR1 is SEHNR, CDR2 FQNEAQ, per germline (reference sequence). The germline V and J ends were trimmed by 2 bases and 4 bases, with 14 bases remaining between them. This chain's CDR3 is CASSLWEGVPYGYTF. CDR3 nucleotide sequence: TGTGCCAGCAGCTTATGGGAGGGAGTCCCCTATGGCTACACCTTC.